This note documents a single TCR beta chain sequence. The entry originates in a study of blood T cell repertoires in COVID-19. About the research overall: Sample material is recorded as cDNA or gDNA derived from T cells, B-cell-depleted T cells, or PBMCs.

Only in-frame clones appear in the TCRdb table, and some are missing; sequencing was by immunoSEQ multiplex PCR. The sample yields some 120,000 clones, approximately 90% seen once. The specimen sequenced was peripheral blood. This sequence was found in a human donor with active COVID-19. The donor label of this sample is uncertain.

Written as DNA, the CDR3 is TGTGCCAGCAGTTTAGTACTTACAGATACGCAGTATTTT. This translates into CASSLVLTDTQYF. V and J are TRBV27 and TRBJ2-3; D unresolved. The CDR3 sequence is 13 residues long. V was pared by 2 bases and J by 3 bases, with 6 bases between. The germline V gene has CDR1 MNHEY and CDR2 SMNVEV (reference sequence).